The 8 T cell receptor beta chains listed next were all sequenced from one sample in a study of blood T cell repertoires in COVID-19. Libraries were prepared by immunoSEQ multiplex PCR; TCRdb keeps only in-frame clonotypes and omits some of them. The table records roughly 200,000 clones, under 90% of them present only once. Sequenced sample: peripheral blood. These receptors were obtained from a human donor in a cohort sampled during active COVID-19.

The chain is built from TRBV6-5 and TRBJ1-6, with a tentative D call TRBD1 (5 bases). The CDR3 has 14 amino acids. Between the trimmed V and J ends, which lost 1 base and 14 bases, there was a span of 15 bases. Germline V gives CDR1 MNHEY, CDR2 SVGAGI. CDR3 protein: CASSYFGAGRALHF. CDR3 in DNA: TGTGCCAGCAGTTACTTTGGCGCAGGGAGGGCCCTCCACTTT.

The chain couples TRBV3-1 (or the pseudogene TRBV3-2) to TRBJ2-7; 9 nucleotides align to TRBD2. The CDR3 is 14 residues long. J gave up 1 base and V 5 bases, and 3 bases lay outside the gene matches. Germline CDR1 is LGHDT and CDR2 is YNNKEL (reference sequence). The CDR3 here is CASSGLAGSYEQYF. CDR3 sequence (DNA): TGTGCCAGCAGCGGCCTAGCGGGATCCTACGAGCAGTACTTC.

The V gene is TRBV5-6, the J gene TRBJ1-4; D remains unclear. V was trimmed by 4 bases and J by 3 bases, leaving 7 bases between them. Germline loops: CDR1 SGHDT, CDR2 YYEEEE. The CDR3 contains 13 residues. The CDR3 is CASSRSPNEKLFF. The DNA of the CDR3 is TGTGCCAGCAGCCGCAGTCCTAATGAAAAACTGTTTTTT.

In this sample, this clone turned up a few times. The gene calls are TRBV7-9 and TRBJ2-7; D is ambiguous. Trimming stripped 7 bases from V and 1 base from J, with 5 bases between. The germline gives CDR1 SEHNR, CDR2 FQNEAQ (reference sequence). The CDR3 contains 11 residues. The CDR3 sequence: CASTSSYEQYF. DNA for the CDR3: TGTGCCAGCACCTCTTCCTACGAGCAGTACTTC.

V is TRBV19 and J is TRBJ1-4; D call uncertain. V was clipped by 4 bases and J by 4 bases, with 13 bases between them. From germline, CDR1 is LNHDA and CDR2 SQIVND (reference sequence). The CDR3 loop spans 15 amino acids. The CDR3 nucleotides read TGTGCCAGTAGTAAGGCGGGCGCCCGTAATGAAAAACTGTTTTTT. Its protein product is CASSKAGARNEKLFF.

The chain carries TRBV15 and TRBJ2-2, with D maybe TRBD2 (6 bases). The germline V and J ends were trimmed by 3 bases and 5 bases, with 7 bases remaining between them. Germline CDR1 LNHNV, CDR2 YYDKDF (reference sequence). The CDR3 loop spans 13 amino acids. CDR3 residues: CATSRGGTGELFF. The CDR3 DNA reads TGTGCCACCAGCAGGGGGGGAACCGGGGAGCTGTTTTTT.

This clone has a handful of counts. The genes are TRBV28 and TRBJ2-2; 8 nucleotides align to TRBD2. The CDR3 covers 14 residues. Germline trimming cut 6 bases from V and 6 bases from J; bases unmatched to any gene: 6. CDR1 is MDHEN and CDR2 is SYDVKM in the germline V gene. CDR3 protein: CASSFLLAAGELFF. The CDR3 DNA reads TGTGCCAGCAGCTTCCTACTAGCGGCCGGGGAGCTGTTTTTT.

This chain joins TRBV4-1 and TRBJ2-1; D not resolved. The CDR3 covers 15 residues. The V gene lost 6 bases and the J gene lost 2 bases, with 14 bases spanning the gap. Germline V gene data show CDR1 as MGHRA and CDR2 as YSYEKL. The CDR3 protein is CASRPRPAAYNEQFF. The CDR3 DNA reads as TGCGCCAGCAGGCCACGACCCGCGGCCTACAATGAGCAGTTCTTC.